The 23 T cell receptor beta chains given below trace back to one sample, sequenced in a study of blood T cell repertoires in COVID-19. Sequenced by immunoSEQ multiplex PCR; TCRdb stores in-frame clones only, minus some. The sample records approximately 260,000 clones, 82% being singletons. Specimen: peripheral blood. All receptors derive from a woman older than 75 with active or convalescent COVID-19.

As DNA, the CDR3 is TGTGCCACCAGTGATACAGGGGGCGATCGGATCTATGGCTACACCTTC. Translated, it gives CATSDTGGDRIYGYTF. The V gene is TRBV24-1, the J gene TRBJ1-2; 9 bases map to TRBD1. The trim removed 3 bases at V and 4 bases at J, leaving 8 bases unmatched. This CDR3 spans 16 amino acids. Germline CDR1 and CDR2: KGHDR and SFDVKD.

This clone showed up just a few times. The chain recombines TRBV12-3 or TRBV12-4 with TRBJ2-3, with D hard to call. Trimming took 3 bases from V and 5 from J, leaving 3 bases between them. The CDR3 extends over 11 amino acids. The CDR3 nucleotides read TGTGCCAGCAGTTTTCGAGATACGCAGTATTTT. This encodes CASSFRDTQYF.

The rearrangement uses TRBV3-1 (or the pseudogene TRBV3-2) and TRBJ2-3; weak D call: TRBD2 (5 bases). Trimming cost V 1 base and J 5 bases, with 19 bases left between them. Per the germline V gene, CDR1 is LGHDT and CDR2 is YNNKEL (reference sequence). This CDR3 is built from 17 residues. CDR3 DNA: TGTGCCAGCAGCCAAGGACGTAGAGCGGCCAGCGTAGATACGCAGTATTTT. Translation gives CASSQGRRAASVDTQYF.

The chain carries TRBV11-2 and TRBJ2-3; D is undetermined. Germline CDR1 is SGHAT and CDR2 is FQNNGV. CDR3 size: 14 residues. Trimming removed 7 bases at V and 2 bases at J, with 13 bases between. CDR3: CASNPGWVTDTQYF. The CDR3 DNA is TGTGCCAGCAATCCGGGTTGGGTCACAGATACGCAGTATTTT.

Regarding this clone: Other nucleotide sequences from this sample produce the same CDR3. This chain links TRBV19 with TRBJ2-3, with 13 bases that match TRBD2. Germline CDR1 reads LNHDA; CDR2 reads SQIVND (reference sequence). The CDR3 is 16 amino acids. The trim removed 4 bases at V and 5 bases at J, leaving 6 bases unmatched. The CDR3, as DNA: TGTGCCAGTAGTAGGACTAGCGGGGGAGCTGGAGATACGCAGTATTTT. It translates to CASSRTSGGAGDTQYF.

The CDR3 DNA reads as TGTGCCAGCAGCCCTCTCAGGAAGACGAACCACCCAGGAAACACCATATATTTT. Encoded protein: CASSPLRKTNHPGNTIYF. This rearrangement joins TRBV7-9 to TRBJ1-3; no clear D gene. Germline V gives CDR1 SEHNR, CDR2 FQNEAQ (reference sequence). V was trimmed by 5 bases and J by 4 bases, leaving 24 bases between them. CDR3 length: 18 residues.

As for this clone: The sample has other DNA sequences that encode this CDR3 too. V and J are TRBV28 and TRBJ1-2; the D gene is possibly TRBD1 (6 bases). The germline V gene has CDR1 MDHEN and CDR2 SYDVKM. The CDR3 has 12 amino acids. The germline V and J ends were trimmed by 2 bases and 8 bases, with 9 bases remaining between them. CDR3 nucleotides: TGTGCCAGCAGTTTACAGGGGTCCGGCTACACCTTC. This gives the protein CASSLQGSGYTF.

This sequence joins TRBV5-1 and TRBJ1-2; a weak D match, TRBD1 (5 bases). The CDR3 is 14 amino acids. V gave up 8 bases and J gave up 1 base, with 15 bases separating them. Germline V gene sequence: CDR1 SGHRS, CDR2 YFSETQ. The CDR3 spells CASGGLEGNYGYTF. The CDR3 nucleotides are TGCGCCAGTGGGGGTCTGGAGGGTAACTATGGCTACACCTTC.

The chain recombines TRBV2 with TRBJ1-5; 7 positions match TRBD1. Germline lookup yields CDR1 SNHLY and CDR2 FYNNEI. This CDR3 has 15 residues. V lost 6 bases, J lost 3 bases, and 8 bases stayed unmatched. CDR3: CASRMGDSNNQPQHF. The CDR3 DNA reads TGTGCCAGCAGGATGGGGGACAGCAACAATCAGCCCCAGCATTTT.

This clone is a singleton in its sample. V and J are TRBV19 and TRBJ1-6; TRBD1 matches 10 bases. The germline V gene encodes CDR1 LNHDA and CDR2 SQIVND (reference sequence). With 8 bases clipped from V and 10 bases from J, the junction kept 8 bases outside the gene matches. This CDR3 has 14 residues. CDR3 sequence (DNA): TGTGCCAGTCAGCGGGACAGGGGAGAGTCACCCCTCCACTTT. Translating gives CASQRDRGESPLHF.

The genes are TRBV5-1 and TRBJ1-1; 8 bases map to TRBD1. Germline CDR1 reads SGHRS; CDR2 reads YFSETQ. J lost 5 bases, V lost 4 bases, and 7 bases had no gene match. The CDR3 is 14 residues long. CDR3 bases: TGCGCCAGCAGCAGCACAGGGGGGCGGACTGAAGCTTTCTTT. Protein product: CASSSTGGRTEAFF. Combining the CDR3 with reference TRBV5-1 and TRBJ1-1 gives the whole variable domain KAGVTQTPRYLIKTRGQQVTLSCSPISGHRSVSWYQQTPGQGLQFLFEYFSETQRNKGNFPGRFSGRQFSNSRSEMNVSTLELGDSALYLCASSSTGGRTEAFFGQGTRLTVV.

The chain has TRBV5-4 and TRBJ2-3; TRBD2 agrees at 7 bases. J gave up 2 bases and V 7 bases, and 4 bases lay outside the gene matches. This CDR3 comprises 13 residues. The germline gives CDR1 SGHNT, CDR2 YYREEE (reference sequence). The CDR3 bases are TGTGCCAGCGCGGGGGTAGCCACAGATACGCAGTATTTT. Translating it yields CASAGVATDTQYF.

Only one count was recorded for this clone. CDR3 protein: CAGRMGGRNEQFF. CDR3 bases: TGTGCCGGAAGAATGGGGGGAAGGAATGAGCAGTTCTTC. The gene calls are TRBV28 and TRBJ2-1; TRBD2 might be the D (6 bases). The germline V and J ends were trimmed by 11 bases and 7 bases, with 18 bases remaining between them. This CDR3 contains 13 residues. Germline V CDR1 and CDR2: MDHEN, SYDVKM.

The count of this clone is one. The chain employs TRBV29-1 and TRBJ1-5; D is ambiguous. CDR3 length: 13 amino acids. Trimming stripped 5 bases from V and 3 bases from J, with 11 bases between. Germline CDR1 and CDR2: SQVTM and ANQGSEA. The CDR3 here is CSVTWSYNQPQHF. The CDR3 nucleotides read TGCAGCGTTACATGGAGTTACAATCAGCCCCAGCATTTT.

The rearrangement uses TRBV5-4 and TRBJ1-2; TRBD1 matches at 8 bases. Germline V lookup: CDR1 SGHNT, CDR2 YYREEE (reference sequence). The CDR3 extends over 15 amino acids. V lost 1 base to trimming and J lost 6 bases; unmatched junction nucleotides: 8. Here the CDR3 reads CASSLIGQGNNGYTF. The CDR3, as DNA: TGTGCCAGCAGCTTGATAGGACAGGGAAACAATGGCTACACCTTC.

The chain employs TRBV10-1 and TRBJ1-2; 7 bases align to TRBD1. Germline CDR1 reads WNHNN; CDR2 reads SYGVQD (reference sequence). J was trimmed by 0 bases and V by 7 bases; bases with no gene match: 5. This CDR3 is built from 14 residues. The CDR3 is CASNQGDANYGYTF. The CDR3 DNA is TGCGCCAGCAACCAGGGGGACGCTAACTATGGCTACACCTTC.

The rearrangement links TRBV3-1 (or the pseudogene TRBV3-2) to TRBJ2-7; 10 bases are shared with TRBD1. V lost 6 bases and J lost 9; bases outside the gene matches: 14. CDR3 length: 15 residues. CDR1 is LGHDT, CDR2 YNNKEL, per germline (reference sequence). CDR3: CASSNRQGAFLGQYF. The CDR3 nucleotides are TGTGCCAGCAGTAATAGACAGGGGGCGTTTCTGGGGCAGTACTTC.

V and J are TRBV23-1 and TRBJ2-3; D is possibly TRBD2 (6 bases). TRBV23-1 carries the ORF label, with uncertain function. The CDR3 has 14 amino acids. Trimming removed 0 bases from V and 5 bases from J, with 9 bases in between. For the CDR3, the DNA is TGCGCCAGCAGTCAATCGGCGGGACGAGATACGCAGTATTTT. Protein: CASSQSAGRDTQYF.

The chain recombines TRBV19 with TRBJ2-7; TRBD1 aligns across 8 bases. The CDR3 extends over 13 amino acids. Unmatched junction bases numbered 2, after V lost 7 bases and J lost 0 bases. Germline CDR1 and CDR2: LNHDA and SQIVND (reference sequence). The CDR3 loop is CASKGQDSYEQYF. The CDR3 DNA reads TGTGCCAGTAAGGGACAGGACTCCTACGAGCAGTACTTC. Variable domain in full (rest from reference TRBV19 and TRBJ2-7): DGGITQSPKYLFRKEGQNVTLSCEQNLNHDAMYWYRQDPGQGLRLIYYSQIVNDFQKGDIAEGYSVSREKKESFPLTVTSAQKNPTAFYLCASKGQDSYEQYFGPGTRLTVT.

This clone came up a few times. V and J are TRBV12-1 and TRBJ2-3; no check of the table's D call, TRBD2, against the DNA was made. TRBV12-1 is described as a pseudogene. CDR3 size: 14 residues. CDR3 sequence reads: CASSSSECTDTQYF. The CDR3 DNA reads TGTGCCAGCAGCTCTAGCGAGTGCACAGATACGCAGTATTTT.

The chain links TRBV2 to TRBJ2-4; unclear D gene. CDR1 is SNHLY and CDR2 is FYNNEI in the germline V gene. V lost 6 bases to trimming and J lost 0 bases, with 12 bases between them. The CDR3 runs 15 residues. CDR3 amino acids: CASSLSFVAKNIQYF. The CDR3 DNA sequence: TGTGCCAGCAGCCTGTCTTTCGTAGCCAAAAACATTCAGTACTTC.

The table lists this clone with a few counts. The chain links TRBV2 to TRBJ1-2; TRBD1 aligns across 7 bases. From germline, CDR1 is SNHLY and CDR2 FYNNEI. The CDR3 runs to 13 residues. V shed 6 bases and J 7 bases; nucleotides not matched to a gene: 8. This CDR3 is CASRSDRAPGYTF. In nucleotides, the CDR3 is TGTGCCAGCAGATCTGACAGGGCCCCTGGCTACACCTTC.

This clone has just one count. The chain employs TRBV18 and TRBJ1-1; 8 nucleotides line up with TRBD1. This CDR3 comprises 16 residues. Germline CDR1 KGHSH, CDR2 LQKENI. V dropped 1 base and J dropped 9; count of bases not matched to a gene: 13. The CDR3 DNA follows: TGTGCCAGCTCACCACTTTCCGCTGGACAGGGTACGCAAGCTTTCTTT. Translation gives CASSPLSAGQGTQAFF.